These 21 T cell receptor beta chains were sequenced from one sample in a study of cytomegalovirus exposure and HLA in healthy donors. Primers for the PCR totalled 60 Vbeta and 13 Jbeta. This table comes from immunoSEQ multiplex PCR, and its TCRdb copy is limited to in-frame clones, with some not included. The sample lists 150,000 to 200,000 clones, approximately 71% occurring once. The specimen sequenced was PBMCs. These receptors came from a girl between 5 and 17 years old in good health and CMV-seronegative.

This chain connects TRBV4-1 to TRBJ2-7; 8 positions match TRBD2. The J segment lost 1 base and the V segment lost 4 bases, leaving 3 bases of the junction unmatched. The CDR3 is made up of 14 amino acids. Germline V lookup: CDR1 MGHRA, CDR2 YSYEKL. The CDR3 sequence is CASSPGRGSYEQYF. The CDR3 coding sequence is TGCGCCAGCAGCCCCGGGAGGGGGTCCTACGAGCAGTACTTC.

The J gene is TRBJ2-5, the V gene TRBV5-5; 9 nucleotides match TRBD1. Germline CDR1 is SGHKS and CDR2 is YYEKEE (reference sequence). The CDR3 is 15 amino acids. The J segment lost 5 bases and the V segment lost 2 bases, leaving 7 bases of the junction unmatched. CDR3 sequence (DNA): TGTGCCAGCAGCTTCAACAGGGGGCAGGGGGAGACCCAGTACTTC. It specifies CASSFNRGQGETQYF. Complete variable domain (other parts from reference TRBV5-5 and TRBJ2-5): DAGVTQSPTHLIKTRGQQVTLRCSPISGHKSVSWYQQVLGQGPQFIFQYYEKEERGRGNFPDRFSARQFPNYSSELNVNALLLGDSALYLCASSFNRGQGETQYFGPGTRLLVL.

The chain employs TRBV6-5 and TRBJ2-2; 8 bases agree with TRBD1. The germline gives CDR1 MNHEY, CDR2 SVGAGI. The CDR3 totals 16 residues. V lost 2 bases and J lost 1; bases outside the gene matches: 3. CDR3 loop: CASSYPGQGNTGELFF. The DNA of the CDR3 is TGTGCCAGCAGTTACCCCGGACAGGGGAACACCGGGGAGCTGTTTTTT.

The V gene is TRBV30, the J gene TRBJ2-1; the match to TRBD2 covers 12 bases. Trimming at V came to 8 bases and at J to 4 bases, leaving 6 bases not matched to a gene. This CDR3 spans 14 amino acids. In germline, CDR1 is GTSNPN, CDR2 SVGIG (reference sequence). The CDR3 loop reads CAGSTSGGYNEQFF. CDR3 in DNA: TGTGCCGGCTCGACTAGCGGGGGTTACAATGAGCAGTTCTTC.

The chain couples TRBV19 to TRBJ2-5; D not resolved. Germline CDR1 is LNHDA and CDR2 is SQIVND (reference sequence). V shed 5 bases and J shed 4 bases, with 11 bases lying between them. The CDR3 loop spans 13 amino acids. CDR3: CASSARSGETQYF. CDR3 nucleotide sequence: TGTGCCAGTAGTGCCCGGTCAGGAGAGACCCAGTACTTC.

The V and J genes are TRBV9 and TRBJ2-3; TRBD2 is a possible D gene (6 bases). Trimming removed 4 bases from V and 6 bases from J, with 15 bases in between. The CDR3 extends over 14 amino acids. The V gene's germline CDR1 is SGDLS and CDR2 YYNGEE. The CDR3 loop is CASSRRTMTDTQYF. For the CDR3, the DNA is TGTGCCAGCAGCAGAAGGACTATGACGGATACGCAGTATTTT.

The chain is built from TRBV7-8 and TRBJ2-2; tentatively, D is TRBD2 (5 bases). This CDR3 has 13 residues. Germline CDR1 is SGHVS and CDR2 is FQNEAQ. V was shortened by 5 bases and J by 5 bases, with 9 bases between the two germline ends. The CDR3 sequence: CASSQRRTGELFF. The DNA of the CDR3 is TGTGCCAGCAGCCAAAGGAGGACCGGGGAGCTGTTTTTT.

This clone was seen once. V and J are TRBV7-6 and TRBJ2-1, with 7 bases that match TRBD2. The trim removed 5 bases at V and 4 bases at J, leaving 8 bases unmatched. Germline assignment: CDR1 SGHVS and CDR2 FNYEAQ. The CDR3 length is 15 residues. The CDR3 spells CASSRGGSLYNEQFF. The CDR3 DNA reads as TGTGCCAGCAGCCGCGGCGGGAGCCTATACAATGAGCAGTTCTTC.

Only one count was recorded for this clone. This chain links TRBV5-6 with TRBJ2-5; D is perhaps TRBD2 (5 bases). V lost 3 bases to trimming and J lost 2 bases, with 23 bases between them. CDR1 is SGHDT and CDR2 is YYEEEE in the germline V gene. This CDR3 spans 18 amino acids. The CDR3: CASSSQYPPDWAQETQYF. CDR3 coding DNA: TGTGCCAGCAGCTCACAGTACCCACCGGACTGGGCGCAAGAGACCCAGTACTTC.

The chain joins TRBV7-8 to TRBJ1-2; D may be TRBD1 (6 bases). V was shortened by 4 bases and J by 1 base, with 19 bases between the two germline ends. Germline loops: CDR1 SGHVS, CDR2 FQNEAQ. The CDR3 sequence is 17 residues long. CDR3 sequence: CASSYSPGGGRNYGYTF. The CDR3 nucleotides read TGTGCCAGCAGCTACTCCCCGGGGGGGGGCCGTAACTATGGCTACACCTTC. The variable domain in full, completed from reference TRBV7-8 and TRBJ1-2, reads GAGVSQSPRYKVAKRGQDVALRCDPISGHVSLFWYQQALGQGPEFLTYFQNEAQLDKSGLPSDRFFAERPEGSVSTLKIQRTQQEDSAVYLCASSYSPGGGRNYGYTFGSGTRLTVV.

This clone has a single count. The junction differs from germline at one of its ends, possibly a read error. The V call is TRBV14, the J call TRBJ1-6; 10 nucleotides align to TRBD1. CDR3 length: 19 residues. Germline V gives CDR1 SGHDN, CDR2 FVKESK. In DNA form, the CDR3 reads TGTGCCAGCAGCTCTCGGACAGGGGGTCACCCCTCCGATAATTCACCCCTCCACTTT. It encodes CASSSRTGGHPSDNSPLHF.

Concerning this clone: No conserved phenylalanine or tryptophan ends this CDR3, so it is likely a read error. The chain links TRBV6-6 to TRBJ1-2; tentative D call: TRBD1 (6 bases). This CDR3 has 13 amino acids. Germline V CDR1 and CDR2: MNHNY, SVGAGI (reference sequence). The V gene lost 6 bases and the J gene lost 7 bases, with 15 bases spanning the gap. CDR3: CASSPRAGAGYTV. Here the CDR3 DNA reads TGTGCCAGCAGCCCCAGAGCAGGGGCTGGCTACACCGTC.

The rearrangement links TRBV30 to TRBJ1-6, with TRBD1 as a possible D gene (5 bases). Germline V gene data show CDR1 as GTSNPN and CDR2 as SVGIG (reference sequence). The CDR3 extends over 14 amino acids. Trimming pared 1 base from V and 14 bases from J, leaving 18 bases between. As DNA, the CDR3 is TGTGCCTGGAGTGCCGGGTCGGGGGTACCCACCCTCCACTTT. This sequence encodes CAWSAGSGVPTLHF. The whole variable domain, filled in from reference TRBV30 and TRBJ1-6, reads SQTIHQWPATLVQPVGSPLSLECTVEGTSNPNLYWYRQAAGRGLQLLFYSVGIGQISSEVPQNLSASRPQDRQFILSSKKLLLSDSGFYLCAWSAGSGVPTLHFGNGTRLTVT.

The J gene is TRBJ1-5, the V gene TRBV2; D may be TRBD1 (6 bases). The germline gives CDR1 SNHLY, CDR2 FYNNEI. CDR3 length: 12 amino acids. V shed 7 bases and J shed 8 bases, with 12 bases lying between them. This CDR3 reads CASTQRGKPQHF. The DNA of the CDR3 is TGTGCCAGCACCCAGAGGGGGAAGCCCCAGCATTTT.

The chain uses TRBV15 and TRBJ1-1; 8 bases are shared with TRBD1. Germline trimming cut 3 bases from V and 3 bases from J; bases unmatched to any gene: 6. CDR1 and CDR2 (germline): LNHNV, YYDKDF (reference sequence). This CDR3 has 15 residues. The chain's CDR3 is CATSRGSRGHTEAFF. For the CDR3, the DNA is TGTGCCACCAGCAGGGGCTCCAGGGGGCACACTGAAGCTTTCTTT.

The genes are TRBV10-3 and TRBJ1-5; TRBD1 might be the D (6 bases). Germline CDR1 reads ENHRY; CDR2 reads SYGVKD. Trimming took off 8 bases at V and 4 bases at J, with 12 bases between the two ends. This CDR3 comprises 13 residues. CDR3 nucleotide sequence: TGTGCCATCGCACAGGGAGTAAATCAGCCCCAGCATTTT. It specifies CAIAQGVNQPQHF.

V and J are TRBV7-9 and TRBJ2-3; D possibly corresponds to TRBD1 (6 bases). Looked up from germline, CDR1 is SEHNR and CDR2 is FQNEAQ (reference sequence). V lost 4 bases and J 6 bases, leaving 11 bases between the germline ends. CDR3 length equals 13 residues. The CDR3: CASSSLGADTQYF. CDR3 nucleotides: TGTGCCAGCAGCTCCCTGGGGGCGGATACGCAGTATTTT.

The V call is TRBV5-1, the J call TRBJ1-2; no reliable D call. The CDR3 is 14 residues long. Trimming took off 4 bases at V and 4 bases at J, with 14 bases between the two ends. Germline V gene sequence: CDR1 SGHRS, CDR2 YFSETQ. CDR3 coding DNA: TGCGCCAGCAGCCCCGAGGGTATTCGCTATGGCTACACCTTC. Translated: CASSPEGIRYGYTF.

The rearrangement links TRBV7-9 to TRBJ2-5, with 11 bases matching TRBD2. The V and J ends lost 10 bases and 1 base, in that order; junction bases with no gene match: 2. The germline CDR1 and CDR2 sequences are SEHNR and FQNEAQ (reference sequence). The CDR3 is made up of 13 amino acids. The CDR3 bases are TGTGCCACTAGCGGGGGGCGCCAAGAGACCCAGTACTTC. Translated, it gives CATSGGRQETQYF.

The chain joins TRBV9 to TRBJ1-3; possible D gene TRBD1, 6 bases. The CDR3 consists of 19 residues. CDR1 and CDR2 (germline): SGDLS, YYNGEE. Trimming left V 3 bases short and J 0 bases short, with 22 bases between. The CDR3 coding sequence is TGTGCCAGCAGCGGACCAGGAGACAGGTCCCCCCTCTCTGGAAACACCATATATTTT. This gives the protein CASSGPGDRSPLSGNTIYF. Full variable domain (outside the CDR3, taken from reference TRBV9 and TRBJ1-3): DSGVTQTPKHLITATGQRVTLRCSPRSGDLSVYWYQQSLDQGLQFLIQYYNGEERAKGNILERFSAQQFPDLHSELNLSSLELGDSALYFCASSGPGDRSPLSGNTIYFGEGSWLTVV.

This clone came up a few times. This chain joins TRBV5-6 and TRBJ2-3; TRBD2 matches 8 bases. The CDR3 covers 16 residues. The V and J ends lost 1 base and 5 bases, in that order; junction bases with no gene match: 9. CDR1 and CDR2 (germline): SGHDT, YYEEEE. The CDR3 here is CASSLFPGGLIDTQYF. CDR3 coding DNA: TGTGCCAGCAGCTTGTTCCCGGGGGGGCTGATAGATACGCAGTATTTT.